This T cell receptor (beta chain) was sequenced in a study of identical twins (dated by TCRdb to the mid-2010s). About the study as a whole: To test whether fetal clonotypes persist, this study deep-sequenced TCR alpha and beta repertoires from monozygotic twins, from unrelated adults of various ages, and from cord blood. To rule out contamination, replicate twin experiments were performed at different times with different library preparation protocols. The study at large found these results: Abundant cord blood beta clonotypes had fewer insertions, young adult naive repertoires showed a similar but weaker trend, and memory repertoires showed no such trend. In monozygotic twins, recombination models systematically underestimated out-of-frame TCR alpha sharing, but the models matched the sharing seen between unrelated individuals. Because the same donors could not be followed over many years, the conclusions relied on cross-sectional statistical analysis. Compared with coincidental sharing between unrelated individuals, an excess of low generation-probability sequences was observed among out-of-frame TCR alpha sequences shared between twins. In beta out-of-frame sequences, excess twin sharing was weaker, because having fewer shared sequences lowered the signal-to-noise ratio. Invariant T cells such as MAIT and iNKT could partly confound zero-insertion analyses, although diverse VJ usage argued against such confounding for most clonotypes.

Receptor amplification or capture employed 5' RACE. Sequencer: Illumina HiSeq 2000. A universal primer binding site was introduced by template switching, and a unique molecular identifier was present in the final cDNA, enabling accurate counting of TCR cDNA molecules. Specific primers in the conserved constant-segment region were used to synthesize first-strand cDNA for the TCR alpha and beta chains. Each cDNA library was double barcoded, with a SMART-Mk sample barcode plus Illumina barcodes, to control for contamination. TruSeq adapter sequences along with Illumina sample barcodes were introduced in two successive PCR steps. Sequencing of the TCR alpha and beta cDNA libraries was done on the Illumina HiSeq platform using custom primers. As for how the authors treated the data: Unique molecular identifiers were extracted from raw reads with MiGEC, and CDR3 positions were determined with MiXCR. Recombination models were inferred per individual with the repgenHMM and IGoR tools using an EM algorithm. The analysis of shared clonotypes was done with the tcR package in R, with sharing normalized by the product of cloneset sizes. To study raw recombination free of thymic and clonal selection effects, out-of-frame nonproductive sequences were analyzed. The public reads were quality trimmed at Q25 with fastp and then assembled into clones with MiXCR by TCRdb, keeping productive beta chains. One record per CDR3 amino acid sequence lists the most common genes and DNA. For this entry, the V and J calls and clone size follow TCRdb and not the study's own pipeline. The sample records roughly 1,500,000 distinct CDR3 sequences, roughly a third of which are singletons. The ten largest make up about 0.3% of the sample.

A remark on this clonotype: It lacks a known antigen. Base qualities are missing; no much larger clone stands one base away.

The cysteine opens and the phenylalanine closes a CDR3 of 16 amino acids. The entry retains the CDR3 DNA only, 48 bases that are in frame from base 1. V is reduced by 0 bases and J by 11 bases, leaving a spacing of 25 bases between them. CDR1 and CDR2 (SQVTM, ANQGSEA) derive from the germline V gene. Every donor in the study was a healthy Caucasian. Sequenced: cord blood. This sequence uses TRBV29-1 and TRBJ2-5; a tentative D call is TRBD2 (6 bases match). This sequence originates from a newborn girl in good health. The nucleotide sequence is TGCAGCGTTGAAGATTTCGTTAGTATGGCAGGCGGGGCGCAGTACTTC. The translation is CSVEDFVSMAGGAQYF.